The rows below give T cell receptor beta chains drawn from one sample of a study of blood T cells in healthy people across ages. TCRdb itself ran the 5' RACE reads through MiXCR, one entry per CDR3 protein. The data hold more than 700,000 distinct CDR3 sequences, with about 55% observed a single time. Material: blood. The receptor source for this set is a man older than 75 in good health. Each CDR3 is given with its conserved first and last residue. The D gene is left open where the match is weak. Clone size appears in some rows only: once, few, many, or a class for an expanded clone.

>TRBD1|once|TRBJ1-5|TRBV6-1
CASRERTGGWGQPQHF
TGTGCCAGCAGAGAAAGGACAGGGGGCTGGGGTCAGCCCCAGCATTTT
>-|few|TRBJ1-6|TRBV20-1
CSARGDRNSPLHF
TGCAGTGCTAGGGGCGACAGGAATTCACCCCTCCACTTT
>-|-|TRBJ2-5|TRBV6-6
CASSKDGLGAKNVQYF
TGTGCCAGCAGCAAGGACGGCCTAGGGGCCAAAAACGTTCAGTACTTC
>TRBD2|-|TRBJ2-1|TRBV7-8
CASSPPRVPGGNEQFF
TGTGCCAGCAGCCCTCCTAGGGTCCCCGGGGGGAATGAGCAGTTCTTC
>TRBD1|-|TRBJ2-5|TRBV20-1
CSARAPTGVETQYF
TGCAGTGCTAGGGCCCCGACAGGGGTTGAGACCCAGTACTTC
>TRBD1|-|TRBJ2-3|TRBV12-3/TRBV12-4
CASSTYRGRFTDTQYF
TGTGCCAGCAGTACCTACAGGGGGCGCTTCACAGATACGCAGTATTTT
>-|-|TRBJ2-7|TRBV10-3
CAISDSGPSYNEQYF
TGTGCCATCAGTGATAGCGGTCCCTCCTACAATGAGCAGTACTTC
>TRBD1|-|TRBJ2-1|TRBV28
CASSLRTGRRGNEQFF
TGTGCCAGCAGTTTAAGGACAGGGAGGAGAGGGAATGAGCAGTTCTTC
>TRBD2|few|TRBJ2-7|TRBV6-6
CASSYLTSGSSREQYF
TGTGCCAGCAGTTACCTGACTAGCGGGAGCTCGAGGGAGCAGTACTTC
>-|many|TRBJ2-6|TRBV20-1
CSARVSGANVLTF
TGCAGTGCCAGGGTCTCCGGGGCCAACGTCCTGACTTTC
>TRBD1|few|TRBJ1-2|TRBV5-1
CASSYGQGAYGYTF
TGCGCCAGCAGCTATGGACAGGGGGCCTATGGCTACACCTTC
>-|-|TRBJ1-4|TRBV2
CASILGATGAGEKLFF
TGTGCCAGCATCCTAGGGGCGACAGGAGCCGGGGAAAAACTGTTTTTT
>-|-|TRBJ2-2|TRBV11-2
CASSLVLQGRTGELFF
TGTGCCAGCAGCTTAGTCCTGCAGGGGAGGACCGGGGAGCTGTTTTTT
>-|-|TRBJ1-2|TRBV5-4
CASNLGGSYGYTF
TGTGCCAGCAACCTTGGCGGCAGCTATGGCTACACCTTC
>TRBD1|-|TRBJ1-2|TRBV20-1
CSASGGQGATNYGYTF
TGCAGTGCTAGCGGGGGACAGGGGGCGACCAACTATGGCTACACCTTC